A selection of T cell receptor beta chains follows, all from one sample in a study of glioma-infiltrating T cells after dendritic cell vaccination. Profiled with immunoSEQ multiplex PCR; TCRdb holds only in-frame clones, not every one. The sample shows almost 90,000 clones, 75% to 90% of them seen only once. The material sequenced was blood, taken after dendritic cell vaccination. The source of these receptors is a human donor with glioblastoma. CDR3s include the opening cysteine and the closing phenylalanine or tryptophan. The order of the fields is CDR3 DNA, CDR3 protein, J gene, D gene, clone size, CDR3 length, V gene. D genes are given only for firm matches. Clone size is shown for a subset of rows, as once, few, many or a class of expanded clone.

CDR3 DNA: TGCGCCAGCAGCTCAGGGGATTCCACTGAAGCTTTCTTT; CDR3 protein: CASSSGDSTEAFF; J gene: TRBJ1-1; D gene: NA; clone size: NA; CDR3 length: 13; V gene: TRBV5-1
CDR3 DNA: TGTGCCAGCAGACCTTCCGGGACAGGCGGAAACACCATATATTTT; CDR3 protein: CASRPSGTGGNTIYF; J gene: TRBJ1-3; D gene: TRBD1; clone size: NA; CDR3 length: 15; V gene: TRBV27
CDR3 DNA: TGTGCCAGCAGCCCGGACTCCGCGAACACTGAAGCTTTCTTT; CDR3 protein: CASSPDSANTEAFF; J gene: TRBJ1-1; D gene: NA; clone size: NA; CDR3 length: 14; V gene: TRBV5-6
CDR3 DNA: TGTGCCAGCAGCCAAGCTTGGCGGGACAGGGAGATCGGGGAGCTGTTTTTT; CDR3 protein: CASSQAWRDREIGELFF; J gene: TRBJ2-2; D gene: TRBD1; clone size: NA; CDR3 length: 17; V gene: TRBV14
CDR3 DNA: TGCGCCAGCAGCTTGGCCCTCAATCAGCCCCAGCATTTT; CDR3 protein: CASSLALNQPQHF; J gene: TRBJ1-5; D gene: NA; clone size: NA; CDR3 length: 13; V gene: TRBV5-1
CDR3 DNA: TGTGCCAGCACTCTTACAGGGGATCGGAGTCAGCCCCAGCATTTT; CDR3 protein: CASTLTGDRSQPQHF; J gene: TRBJ1-5; D gene: TRBD1; clone size: NA; CDR3 length: 15; V gene: TRBV27
CDR3 DNA: TGTGCCAGCAGCTTAAGCCAGGAAAACACCATATATTTT; CDR3 protein: CASSLSQENTIYF; J gene: TRBJ1-3; D gene: NA; clone size: NA; CDR3 length: 13; V gene: TRBV13
CDR3 DNA: TGTGCCAGTAGTATAGAAGCGGGGGCCAACACCGGGGAGCTGTTTTTT; CDR3 protein: CASSIEAGANTGELFF; J gene: TRBJ2-2; D gene: TRBD2; clone size: NA; CDR3 length: 16; V gene: TRBV19
CDR3 DNA: TGCGCCAGCAGCACCCGTGGGTCAGGGGTCGACTATGGCTACACCTTC; CDR3 protein: CASSTRGSGVDYGYTF; J gene: TRBJ1-2; D gene: NA; clone size: NA; CDR3 length: 16; V gene: TRBV5-1
CDR3 DNA: TGTGCCAGTAGTGCCCCGGGACTAGCCACGGGCAATGAGCAGTTCTTC; CDR3 protein: CASSAPGLATGNEQFF; J gene: TRBJ2-1; D gene: TRBD2; clone size: NA; CDR3 length: 16; V gene: TRBV19
CDR3 DNA: TGTGCCAGCAGCTCCTCCCTTGAGGGCACTGAAGCTTTCTTT; CDR3 protein: CASSSSLEGTEAFF; J gene: TRBJ1-1; D gene: NA; clone size: NA; CDR3 length: 14; V gene: TRBV6-5
CDR3 DNA: TGTGCCAGCAGGCTCCTGGGGGGACAGTATTTGACCGGGGAGCTGTTTTTT; CDR3 protein: CASRLLGGQYLTGELFF; J gene: TRBJ2-2; D gene: NA; clone size: NA; CDR3 length: 17; V gene: TRBV2
CDR3 DNA: TGTGCCAGCAGCCTCACGTCACAGGGGATTTACTATGGCTACACCTTC; CDR3 protein: CASSLTSQGIYYGYTF; J gene: TRBJ1-2; D gene: TRBD1; clone size: NA; CDR3 length: 16; V gene: TRBV5-8
CDR3 DNA: TGTGCCAGCAGGGAGGGGACGGAGACTTACGAGCAGTACTTC; CDR3 protein: CASREGTETYEQYF; J gene: TRBJ2-7; D gene: NA; clone size: NA; CDR3 length: 14; V gene: TRBV6-6
CDR3 DNA: TGTGCCAGCTCACCTCAGGACAGCAGTAACTATGGCTACACCTTC; CDR3 protein: CASSPQDSSNYGYTF; J gene: TRBJ1-2; D gene: NA; clone size: NA; CDR3 length: 15; V gene: TRBV18
CDR3 DNA: TGTGCCAGCAGCTTAGGCCTACGGAGGATTGGGTCACCCCTCCACTTT; CDR3 protein: CASSLGLRRIGSPLHF; J gene: TRBJ1-6; D gene: NA; clone size: NA; CDR3 length: 16; V gene: TRBV13
CDR3 DNA: TGTGCCAGCAGCTTAGGGGACAGGGGGCGATCTGGAAACACCATATATTTT; CDR3 protein: CASSLGDRGRSGNTIYF; J gene: TRBJ1-3; D gene: TRBD1; clone size: NA; CDR3 length: 17; V gene: TRBV7-6
CDR3 DNA: TGTGCTAGCAGCTCTGGGGGGGACACGCAGTATTTT; CDR3 protein: CASSSGGDTQYF; J gene: TRBJ2-3; D gene: TRBD2; clone size: NA; CDR3 length: 12; V gene: TRBV7-7
CDR3 DNA: TGTGCCAGTAGTACCGGGACAGGTACCTACGAGCAGTACTTC; CDR3 protein: CASSTGTGTYEQYF; J gene: TRBJ2-7; D gene: TRBD1; clone size: NA; CDR3 length: 14; V gene: TRBV19
CDR3 DNA: TGTGCCAGCAGCTCAGGGTACTCTGGAAACACCATATATTTT; CDR3 protein: CASSSGYSGNTIYF; J gene: TRBJ1-3; D gene: NA; clone size: NA; CDR3 length: 14; V gene: TRBV5-6
CDR3 DNA: TGTGCCAGCAGCATGACAGGGTTAGGCAATGAGCAGTTCTTC; CDR3 protein: CASSMTGLGNEQFF; J gene: TRBJ2-1; D gene: TRBD1; clone size: once; CDR3 length: 14; V gene: TRBV7-7
CDR3 DNA: TGTGCCAGCAGCTCCGGGGGGGGAACCTACAATGAGCAGTTCTTC; CDR3 protein: CASSSGGGTYNEQFF; J gene: TRBJ2-1; D gene: TRBD2; clone size: once; CDR3 length: 15; V gene: TRBV9
CDR3 DNA: TGTGCCAGCAGTTGGGACAGGGGTGTTTCACCCCTCCACTTT; CDR3 protein: CASSWDRGVSPLHF; J gene: TRBJ1-6; D gene: TRBD1; clone size: few; CDR3 length: 14; V gene: TRBV27
CDR3 DNA: TGTGCCATACGATCCGACAGGAGTGCTGGAAACACCATATATTTT; CDR3 protein: CAIRSDRSAGNTIYF; J gene: TRBJ1-3; D gene: NA; clone size: NA; CDR3 length: 15; V gene: TRBV10-3
CDR3 DNA: TGTGCCAGCATCCAGGGGGGCTCCTACAATGAGCAGTTCTTC; CDR3 protein: CASIQGGSYNEQFF; J gene: TRBJ2-1; D gene: NA; clone size: NA; CDR3 length: 14; V gene: TRBV7-2
CDR3 DNA: TGTGCCAGCAGCTTGAACAGGGGAGATTTAGTGAACACTGAAGCTTTCTTT; CDR3 protein: CASSLNRGDLVNTEAFF; J gene: TRBJ1-1; D gene: TRBD1; clone size: NA; CDR3 length: 17; V gene: TRBV5-4
CDR3 DNA: TGTGCCAGTAGTATAGCAGGGGAAGATCAGCCCCAGCATTTT; CDR3 protein: CASSIAGEDQPQHF; J gene: TRBJ1-5; D gene: NA; clone size: NA; CDR3 length: 14; V gene: TRBV19
CDR3 DNA: TGTGCCAGCAGACAGACTAGGGGCAAAGAGACCCAGTACTTC; CDR3 protein: CASRQTRGKETQYF; J gene: TRBJ2-5; D gene: NA; clone size: NA; CDR3 length: 14; V gene: TRBV2
CDR3 DNA: TGTGCCAGCAGCCCGGACGGGGGGAACACTGAAGCTTTCTTT; CDR3 protein: CASSPDGGNTEAFF; J gene: TRBJ1-1; D gene: NA; clone size: NA; CDR3 length: 14; V gene: TRBV7-2
CDR3 DNA: TGTGCCAGCAGACCCGACAGGGGATTTGGAAACACCATATATTTT; CDR3 protein: CASRPDRGFGNTIYF; J gene: TRBJ1-3; D gene: TRBD1; clone size: NA; CDR3 length: 15; V gene: TRBV6-5
CDR3 DNA: TGTGCCAGCGGCCGCGGCTACACCTTC; CDR3 protein: CASGRGYTF; J gene: TRBJ1-2; D gene: NA; clone size: NA; CDR3 length: 9; V gene: TRBV28
CDR3 DNA: TGTGCCAGCAGCCCTCCCTTAACCGGGCCCTCGGGAAATGAGCAGTTCTTC; CDR3 protein: CASSPPLTGPSGNEQFF; J gene: TRBJ2-1; D gene: NA; clone size: NA; CDR3 length: 17; V gene: TRBV5-6
CDR3 DNA: TGTGCCAGCAGCTACCTCCTGGACAGGGGGTTCGCTGAAGCTTTCTTT; CDR3 protein: CASSYLLDRGFAEAFF; J gene: TRBJ1-1; D gene: TRBD1; clone size: NA; CDR3 length: 16; V gene: TRBV7-9
CDR3 DNA: TGTGCCAGTAGTATAGCAGGGGGCGCCTCTGGCTACACCTTC; CDR3 protein: CASSIAGGASGYTF; J gene: TRBJ1-2; D gene: TRBD1; clone size: NA; CDR3 length: 14; V gene: TRBV19
CDR3 DNA: TGTGCCAGCTCCCGGACAGAGGAGTTTGGTGGCTACACCTTC; CDR3 protein: CASSRTEEFGGYTF; J gene: TRBJ1-2; D gene: NA; clone size: NA; CDR3 length: 14; V gene: TRBV18
CDR3 DNA: TGTGCCAGCAGTTACTCCTACGGGTTCGGTAATGAAAAACTGTTTTTT; CDR3 protein: CASSYSYGFGNEKLFF; J gene: TRBJ1-4; D gene: NA; clone size: NA; CDR3 length: 16; V gene: TRBV6-5
CDR3 DNA: TGTGCCAGCAGCCCGAGATTCCGGGACAGCAATGAGCAGTTCTTC; CDR3 protein: CASSPRFRDSNEQFF; J gene: TRBJ2-1; D gene: TRBD1; clone size: NA; CDR3 length: 15; V gene: TRBV9
CDR3 DNA: TGTGCCTGGAGTGTACAAGTTCCAGGGGGAATTGAAGCTTTCTTT; CDR3 protein: CAWSVQVPGGIEAFF; J gene: TRBJ1-1; D gene: TRBD1; clone size: once; CDR3 length: 15; V gene: TRBV30
CDR3 DNA: TGTGCCAGTACCTTACAGGGGATTCGGGCTGAAGCTTTCTTT; CDR3 protein: CASTLQGIRAEAFF; J gene: TRBJ1-1; D gene: TRBD1; clone size: NA; CDR3 length: 14; V gene: TRBV19
CDR3 DNA: TGTGCCAGCAGCTGGGGGCGGATGAACACTGAAGCTTTCTTT; CDR3 protein: CASSWGRMNTEAFF; J gene: TRBJ1-1; D gene: NA; clone size: NA; CDR3 length: 14; V gene: TRBV11-3
CDR3 DNA: TGTGCCAGCAGTGAGTTCTTCAGGGCCACTGAAGCTTTCTTT; CDR3 protein: CASSEFFRATEAFF; J gene: TRBJ1-1; D gene: NA; clone size: NA; CDR3 length: 14; V gene: TRBV2
CDR3 DNA: TGTGCCAGTACCCCAACCGGGAAGGGATTAGTAGGCAATGAGCAGTTCTTC; CDR3 protein: CASTPTGKGLVGNEQFF; J gene: TRBJ2-1; D gene: NA; clone size: NA; CDR3 length: 17; V gene: TRBV19
CDR3 DNA: TGTGCCAGCAGCTTAGACAGTTACTACGAGCAGTACTTC; CDR3 protein: CASSLDSYYEQYF; J gene: TRBJ2-7; D gene: NA; clone size: NA; CDR3 length: 13; V gene: TRBV7-2
CDR3 DNA: TGCGCCAGCAGCTTGGACAGAGAAGAGACCCAGTACTTC; CDR3 protein: CASSLDREETQYF; J gene: TRBJ2-5; D gene: NA; clone size: NA; CDR3 length: 13; V gene: TRBV5-1
CDR3 DNA: TGCGCCAGCAGCCACGAGACCGACAGGTTCTCTGGAAACACCATATATTTT; CDR3 protein: CASSHETDRFSGNTIYF; J gene: TRBJ1-3; D gene: NA; clone size: NA; CDR3 length: 17; V gene: TRBV4-3
CDR3 DNA: TGCGCCAGCAACGAGAGGACAGGGGCTGTGGGCACTGAAGCTTTCTTT; CDR3 protein: CASNERTGAVGTEAFF; J gene: TRBJ1-1; D gene: TRBD1; clone size: once; CDR3 length: 16; V gene: TRBV5-1
CDR3 DNA: TGTGCCAGCAGCTTGGAGGAGTATGGCTACACCTTC; CDR3 protein: CASSLEEYGYTF; J gene: TRBJ1-2; D gene: NA; clone size: many; CDR3 length: 12; V gene: TRBV5-6
CDR3 DNA: TGTGCCAGCAGCCCACGGGGGACGAACAATGAGCAGTTCTTC; CDR3 protein: CASSPRGTNNEQFF; J gene: TRBJ2-1; D gene: NA; clone size: few; CDR3 length: 14; V gene: TRBV7-9
CDR3 DNA: TGTGCCAGCAGTCCTCGGGACAAATCCTACGAGCAGTACTTC; CDR3 protein: CASSPRDKSYEQYF; J gene: TRBJ2-7; D gene: NA; clone size: NA; CDR3 length: 14; V gene: TRBV6-1
CDR3 DNA: TGTGCCTGGAGTGTGGGCGGACAGGGGTCTGAAGCTTTCTTT; CDR3 protein: CAWSVGGQGSEAFF; J gene: TRBJ1-1; D gene: TRBD1; clone size: NA; CDR3 length: 14; V gene: TRBV30
CDR3 DNA: TGCGCCAGCAGCGAGGATGCTATTAACTATGGCTACACCTTC; CDR3 protein: CASSEDAINYGYTF; J gene: TRBJ1-2; D gene: NA; clone size: NA; CDR3 length: 14; V gene: TRBV5-1
CDR3 DNA: TGTGCCAGCTCACCAATAGGCAGGGATGAAGGCTACACCTTC; CDR3 protein: CASSPIGRDEGYTF; J gene: TRBJ1-2; D gene: NA; clone size: once; CDR3 length: 14; V gene: TRBV18
CDR3 DNA: TGTGCCAGCAGCTTAGAAGTGGGGCGTGAGGCCCAGTACTTC; CDR3 protein: CASSLEVGREAQYF; J gene: TRBJ2-5; D gene: NA; clone size: NA; CDR3 length: 14; V gene: TRBV7-2
CDR3 DNA: TGTGCCAGCAGTGAAAGGGCGCGGGGGCCTAATGAAAAACTGTTTTTT; CDR3 protein: CASSERARGPNEKLFF; J gene: TRBJ1-4; D gene: NA; clone size: few; CDR3 length: 16; V gene: TRBV6-1
CDR3 DNA: TGTGCCAGCACCTACAGGGGTCCGGAGACCCAGTACTTC; CDR3 protein: CASTYRGPETQYF; J gene: TRBJ2-5; D gene: TRBD1; clone size: NA; CDR3 length: 13; V gene: TRBV6-1
CDR3 DNA: TGCGCCAGCAGCCAACAGCAGGGTACCTACGAGCAGTACTTC; CDR3 protein: CASSQQQGTYEQYF; J gene: TRBJ2-7; D gene: NA; clone size: NA; CDR3 length: 14; V gene: TRBV4-3
CDR3 DNA: TGTGCCAGCAGTTACTGGGCGGGGGAGACCTACAATGAGCAGTTCTTC; CDR3 protein: CASSYWAGETYNEQFF; J gene: TRBJ2-1; D gene: TRBD2; clone size: once; CDR3 length: 16; V gene: TRBV6-6
CDR3 DNA: TGTGCCAGCAGCCTAGACAGCTCTGGAAACACCATATATTTT; CDR3 protein: CASSLDSSGNTIYF; J gene: TRBJ1-3; D gene: NA; clone size: few; CDR3 length: 14; V gene: TRBV6-5
CDR3 DNA: TGTGCCAGCAGCTTAGAGGGACGGGGGGCACGAGATACGCAGTATTTT; CDR3 protein: CASSLEGRGARDTQYF; J gene: TRBJ2-3; D gene: NA; clone size: NA; CDR3 length: 16; V gene: TRBV7-2